The 5 T cell receptor beta chains below all came from one sample that was sequenced in a study of beta chain features in type 1 diabetes. Study results and caveats: Type 1 diabetes patients had TCRB CDR3s that were shorter (moderately but significantly so) in all four CD4+ subsets.

Their antigen targets remain unknown. Sequenced material consisted of expressed TCRB transcripts (all of the isolated RNA was reverse transcribed). Sequencing was performed with immunoSEQ multiplex PCR; in TCRdb, only in-frame clones are kept and a portion is missing. This sample has some 290,000 clones, with around 24% found just once. Source material: naive CD4+ T cells from blood. Every receptor here comes from a woman under 40 with type 1 diabetes.

The sample holds a few counts of this clone. This chain connects TRBV30 to TRBJ1-2, with 7 bases that match TRBD1. After removal of 7 bases from V and 8 bases from J, the junction contained 10 bases not matched to a gene. The CDR3 is 12 amino acids. Germline values: CDR1 GTSNPN, CDR2 SVGIG (reference sequence). CDR3 DNA: TGTGCCTCGACCGGGACAGAGTTCGGCTACACCTTC. This encodes CASTGTEFGYTF.

The V and J genes are TRBV19 and TRBJ2-1; D perhaps matches TRBD1 (5 bases). V gave up 6 bases and J gave up 6 bases, with 15 bases separating them. Germline CDR1 LNHDA, CDR2 SQIVND (reference sequence). The CDR3 sequence is 14 residues long. The CDR3 region has the DNA TGTGCCAGTAGCCCCCCTCAGGGTGTCAATGAGCAGTTCTTC. Its protein product is CASSPPQGVNEQFF.

This sequence joins TRBV4-2 and TRBJ2-7; TRBD2 aligns across 11 bases. V lost 0 bases, J lost 2 bases, and 6 bases stayed unmatched. This CDR3 contains 17 residues. Per the germline V gene, CDR1 is LGHNA and CDR2 is YNFKEQ. Here the CDR3 reads CASSQELAGAHTYEQYF. The CDR3 nucleotides are TGTGCCAGCAGCCAAGAACTAGCGGGAGCTCACACCTACGAGCAGTACTTC.

The chain carries TRBV25-1 and TRBJ2-2, with 8 nucleotides matching TRBD1. CDR1 and CDR2 from the germline V gene are MGHDK and SYGVNS. After removal of 7 bases from V and 7 bases from J, the junction contained 11 bases not matched to a gene. The CDR3 spans 15 residues. CDR3: CASKDRDVYSGELFF. The CDR3 DNA follows: TGTGCCAGCAAGGACAGGGACGTGTATAGCGGGGAGCTGTTTTTT.

J is TRBJ2-2 and V is TRBV28; no firm D call. V shed 3 bases and J shed 12 bases, with 14 bases lying between them. Germline V lookup: CDR1 MDHEN, CDR2 SYDVKM. The CDR3 contains 13 residues. In DNA form, the CDR3 reads TGTGCCAGCAGTTTCCATACCACCGAGCAGCTGTTTTTT. Protein sequence: CASSFHTTEQLFF. Using reference TRBV28 and TRBJ2-2 for the parts outside the CDR3, the full variable domain is DVKVTQSSRYLVKRTGEKVFLECVQDMDHENMFWYRQDPGLGLRLIYFSYDVKMKEKGDIPEGYSVSREKKERFSLILESASTNQTSMYLCASSFHTTEQLFFGEGSRLTVL.